These 13 T cell receptor beta chains came from one sample sequenced in a study of blood T cells in healthy people across ages. Primers used in a second PCR of about 7 to 11 cycles were a sample-barcoded 5' primer and a J-beta primer mix. TCRdb fed the 5' RACE reads into MiXCR, producing one record per CDR3 protein. The sample contains approximately 1,000,000 distinct CDR3 sequences, 35% to 45% of which appear only once. Specimen: blood. The receptors were gathered from a man aged 18-30 years in good health.

The gene calls are TRBV7-2 and TRBJ1-2, with 7 positions matching TRBD1. This CDR3 is 12 amino acids long. Germline CDR1 reads SGHTA; CDR2 reads FQGNSA. V was pared by 7 bases and J by 7 bases, with 6 bases of the junction left unmatched. This CDR3 is CASTFGQAGYTF. CDR3 nucleotides: TGTGCCAGCACCTTCGGACAGGCTGGCTACACCTTC.

The V gene is TRBV9, the J gene TRBJ2-1, with 9 bases aligning to TRBD1. The J call may be mistaken, given a closer DNA end match to TRBJ2-7. Germline loops: CDR1 SGDLS, CDR2 YYNGEE. The CDR3 spans 18 residues. The CDR3 protein is CASSVGWDRAFSFNEQYF. CDR3 nucleotides: TGTGCCAGCAGCGTCGGCTGGGACAGGGCTTTTTCCTTCAATGAGCAGTACTTC.

This clonotype was observed a handful of times. The chain combines TRBV7-2 with TRBJ1-5; no clear D gene. This CDR3 has 15 amino acids. Trimming took off 1 base at V and 3 bases at J, with 10 bases between the two ends. Germline V lookup: CDR1 SGHTA, CDR2 FQGNSA. CDR3 bases: TGTGCCAGCAGCTTAGGCTTTAACCCCAATCAGCCCCAGCATTTT. Residues: CASSLGFNPNQPQHF.

Note on this clonotype: The junction departs from the called germline gene at one end, perhaps through a read error. The chain couples TRBV19 to TRBJ2-1, with 8 bases that match TRBD2. Germline-derived CDR1 and CDR2 are LNHDA and SQIVND (reference sequence). This CDR3 region has 14 residues. CDR3 DNA: TGTGCCAGTAGTATAGACCGACTAGCGTTTGAGGAGTTCTTC. This sequence encodes CASSIDRLAFEEFF.

About this clonotype itself: The CDR3 carries no conserved terminal phenylalanine or tryptophan, so it likely arises from a read error. The limits of the CDR3 on the DNA are not certain, so only TCRdb's listed CDR3 is given. V and J are TRBV12-3 or TRBV12-4 and TRBJ1-2. The CDR3 is 15 residues long, counting both termini. CDR3 sequence: CASSLRPVQNYGHTV.

The chain has TRBV9 and TRBJ1-2; 7 bases line up with TRBD1. V lost 2 bases and J lost 8; bases outside the gene matches: 6. There are 13 residues in the CDR3. Germline CDR1 is SGDLS and CDR2 is YYNGEE. This CDR3 is CASSVYGTDGYTF. CDR3 nucleotide sequence: TGTGCCAGCAGCGTCTATGGGACAGACGGCTACACCTTC.

V usage is TRBV6-6 and J usage is TRBJ1-4, with 11 bases aligning to TRBD1. V lost 3 bases to trimming and J lost 6 bases; unmatched junction nucleotides: 6. Germline CDR1 and CDR2: MNHNY and SVGAGI (reference sequence). The CDR3 runs to 16 residues. The DNA for the CDR3 is TGTGCCAGCAGTTATCGGACAGGGGGCGGGTATGAAAAACTGTTTTTT. Its translation: CASSYRTGGGYEKLFF.

The J gene is TRBJ2-1, the V gene TRBV5-1; 8 positions agree with TRBD1. This CDR3 region has 15 residues. V was pared by 0 bases and J by 9 bases, with 8 bases of the junction left unmatched. Germline V gene data show CDR1 as SGHRS and CDR2 as YFSETQ. CDR3 sequence (DNA): TGCGCCAGCAGCTTGGTTGGCAGGGGGCCGGGTGAGCAGTTCTTC. Its translation: CASSLVGRGPGEQFF.

In its sample, this clonotype was seen a few times. The chain has TRBV7-8 and TRBJ1-5, with D unclear. The germline V gene encodes CDR1 SGHVS and CDR2 FQNEAQ. The V gene lost 8 bases and the J gene lost 6 bases, with 20 bases spanning the gap. The CDR3 has 15 amino acids. CDR3 sequence: CASGDPGRVSQPQHF. CDR3 sequence (DNA): TGTGCCAGCGGCGACCCCGGACGCGTTTCTCAGCCCCAGCATTTT.

The table lists this clonotype with a count of one. V gene TRBV12-3 or TRBV12-4 combines with J gene TRBJ2-5; D may be TRBD1 or TRBD2 (5 bases each). V lost 5 bases and J 11 bases, leaving 15 bases between the germline ends. The CDR3 sequence is 12 residues long. The CDR3 reads CASSESRGQQYF. CDR3 nucleotides: TGTGCCAGCAGTGAAAGCCGGGGCCAGCAGTACTTC.

Notes on this clonotype: The junction and the germline gene differ at one end; a read error may be behind it. The chain joins TRBV4-1 to TRBJ1-5; 7 nucleotides agree with TRBD1. The CDR3 length is 19 residues. Germline-derived CDR1 and CDR2 are MGHRA and YSYEKL. The CDR3 is CASSQAGVTGADSNRPQHF. In DNA form, the CDR3 reads TGCGCCAGCAGCCAAGCCGGGGTTACAGGGGCCGATAGCAATCGGCCCCAGCATTTT.

In the case of this clonotype: This clone may be a read error of a much larger clone one base away. This chain connects TRBV4-3 to TRBJ2-1; D call uncertain. Germline CDR1 and CDR2: LGHNA and YSLEER. Trimming left V 0 bases short and J 2 bases short, with 5 bases between. The CDR3 is 14 residues long. CDR3 coding DNA: TGCGCCAGCAGCCAAGAAACTACCTACAATGAGCAGTTCTTC. Its protein product is CASSQETTYNEQFF.

This clonotype was seen only a few times. The rearrangement links TRBV10-3 to TRBJ2-5; D is possibly TRBD1 (5 bases). The CDR3 covers 16 residues. The germline gives CDR1 ENHRY, CDR2 SYGVKD. V was shortened by 6 bases and J by 1 base, with 18 bases between the two germline ends. CDR3 nucleotide sequence: TGTGCCATCAGAGCAGGAACAGGTCGTGCCCAAGAGACCCAGTACTTC. This encodes CAIRAGTGRAQETQYF.